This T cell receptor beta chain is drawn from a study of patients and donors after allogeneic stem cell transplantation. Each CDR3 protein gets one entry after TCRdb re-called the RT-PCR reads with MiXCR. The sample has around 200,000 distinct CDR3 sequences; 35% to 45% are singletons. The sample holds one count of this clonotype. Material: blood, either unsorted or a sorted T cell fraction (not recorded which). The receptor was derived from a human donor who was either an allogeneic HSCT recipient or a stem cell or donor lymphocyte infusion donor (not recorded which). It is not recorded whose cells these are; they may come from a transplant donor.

The chain's CDR3 is CASSAGLAGGFGRYNEQFF. The CDR3 DNA is TGTGCCAGCAGTGCTGGGCTAGCGGGGGGGTTTGGTAGGTACAATGAGCAGTTCTTC. The V call is TRBV2, the J call TRBJ2-1; 12 bases agree with TRBD2. The ends lost 4 bases at V and 4 bases at J; junction bases unmatched: 14. This CDR3 comprises 19 residues. Looked up from germline, CDR1 is SNHLY and CDR2 is FYNNEI.